One sample yielded the 19 T cell receptor beta chains listed below, sequenced in a study of T cell responses to AZD1222 COVID-19 vaccine. TCRdb keeps only in-frame clones here, not all; method: immunoSEQ multiplex PCR. The sample contains 65,000 to 80,000 clones, 92% of which appear only once. The specimen was peripheral blood, collected on day 0 of MenACWY control vaccination. The receptors derive from an adult in good health.

The CDR3 loop reads CASSGRVDTEAFF. In DNA form, the CDR3 reads TGTGCCAGCAGCGGTAGGGTGGACACTGAAGCTTTCTTT. V usage is TRBV7-3 and J usage is TRBJ1-1; D gene ambiguous. The CDR3 is 13 residues long. V shed 5 bases and J shed 3 bases, with 10 bases lying between them. Germline V gene sequence: CDR1 SGHTA, CDR2 FQGTGA.

The chain links TRBV18 to TRBJ2-1, with D tentatively TRBD1 or TRBD2 (5 bases each). CDR3 length: 15 amino acids. CDR1 and CDR2 from the germline V gene are KGHSH and LQKENI. V lost 4 bases, J lost 4 bases, and 14 bases lay in between. The DNA for the CDR3 is TGTGCCAGCTCACTGCCGGGACGGGATTACAATGAGCAGTTCTTC. This translates into CASSLPGRDYNEQFF.

This chain connects TRBV6-2 or TRBV6-3 to TRBJ2-5; no firm D call. Germline V gives CDR1 MNHEY, CDR2 SVGEGT. Trimming stripped 2 bases from V and 4 bases from J, with 2 bases between. The CDR3 covers 11 residues. The chain's CDR3 is CASSYGETQYF. CDR3 nucleotide sequence: TGTGCCAGCAGTTACGGAGAGACCCAGTACTTC.

This clone was detected only a few times. The chain joins TRBV18 to TRBJ2-3; D gene unclear. The CDR3 has 14 amino acids. Trimming cost V 2 bases and J 4 bases, with 10 bases left between them. The germline V gene encodes CDR1 KGHSH and CDR2 LQKENI. CDR3 DNA: TGTGCCAGCTCACCAGGATCAGCTCCAGATACGCAGTATTTT. This gives the protein CASSPGSAPDTQYF.

The gene calls are TRBV19 and TRBJ1-5, with 9 bases fitting TRBD1. The germline CDR1 and CDR2 sequences are LNHDA and SQIVND (reference sequence). With V trimmed by 0 bases and J by 4 bases, 10 bases remained unmatched. The CDR3 runs to 18 residues. CDR3 nucleotide sequence: TGTGCCAGTAGTATAGATCGGGGACAGGGCTGGCGAAATCAGCCCCAGCATTTT. This sequence encodes CASSIDRGQGWRNQPQHF.

The rearrangement links TRBV7-6 to TRBJ2-5; D is undetermined. This CDR3 has 12 residues. CDR1 is SGHVS, CDR2 FNYEAQ, per germline. V dropped 2 bases and J dropped 5 bases, with 6 bases sitting between them. The CDR3: CASSLWLETQYF. The CDR3 nucleotides are TGTGCCAGCAGCTTATGGCTGGAGACCCAGTACTTC.

V and J are TRBV10-3 and TRBJ1-1, with D uncertain. The CDR3 length is 15 residues. V gave up 6 bases and J gave up 5 bases, with 19 bases separating them. Per germline, CDR1 ENHRY and CDR2 SYGVKD. The CDR3, as DNA: TGTGCCATCAGCGCACCTACCGGGCCCACGACTGAAGCTTTCTTT. Residues: CAISAPTGPTTEAFF.

This chain connects TRBV28 to TRBJ2-7, with a weak D call TRBD1 (6 bases). V dropped 3 bases and J dropped 7 bases, with 10 bases sitting between them. This CDR3 is built from 12 residues. Germline-derived CDR1 and CDR2 are MDHEN and SYDVKM. In DNA, the CDR3 is TGTGCCAGCAGTTTCAGGGGTGGGGAGCAGTACTTC. Residues: CASSFRGGEQYF.

The rearrangement links TRBV11-2 to TRBJ1-5; D gene uncertain. Trimming shortened V by 1 base and J by 4 bases, and 8 bases separated the two germline ends. The CDR3 is 14 residues long. Germline V gene lookup returns CDR1 SGHAT and CDR2 FQNNGV. CDR3 sequence: CASSLVGRNQPQHF. The CDR3 DNA sequence: TGTGCCAGCAGCTTAGTCGGGCGGAATCAGCCCCAGCATTTT.

The chain has TRBV2 and TRBJ2-1; 9 bases align to TRBD2. Germline lookup yields CDR1 SNHLY and CDR2 FYNNEI. The V segment lost 5 bases and the J segment 2 bases; nucleotides outside the gene matches: 7. This CDR3 is 16 amino acids long. The CDR3 here is CASSRLAGEAYNEQFF. CDR3 in DNA: TGTGCCAGCAGTCGATTAGCGGGAGAGGCCTACAATGAGCAGTTCTTC.

This clone occurred once. This chain connects TRBV4-3 to TRBJ2-4; D is perhaps TRBD1 or TRBD2 (5 bases each). V was trimmed by 3 bases and J by 2 bases, leaving 20 bases between them. The CDR3 is made up of 18 amino acids. Germline V gene sequence: CDR1 LGHNA, CDR2 YSLEER. The CDR3 sequence: CASSHAVGAGLTKNIQYF. As DNA, the CDR3 is TGCGCCAGCAGCCACGCAGTCGGGGCAGGGTTGACCAAAAACATTCAGTACTTC.

The chain recombines TRBV28 with TRBJ1-1; the match to TRBD1 covers 9 bases. The CDR3 length is 14 residues. Germline trimming cut 5 bases from V and 1 base from J; bases unmatched to any gene: 2. Germline V gene lookup returns CDR1 MDHEN and CDR2 SYDVKM. The CDR3: CASSTGQGNTEAFF. The CDR3 bases are TGTGCCAGCAGTACGGGACAGGGGAACACTGAAGCTTTCTTT.

This chain connects TRBV19 to TRBJ1-1, with 11 positions matching TRBD1. The germline gives CDR1 LNHDA, CDR2 SQIVND (reference sequence). With 6 bases clipped from V and 11 bases from J, the junction kept 11 bases outside the gene matches. This CDR3 has 14 residues. CDR3 residues: CASSTGQGAAVAFF. In DNA, the CDR3 is TGTGCCAGTAGCACCGGACAGGGGGCGGCTGTGGCTTTCTTT.

This clone has just one count. The chain carries TRBV2 and TRBJ2-3, with 11 bases identical to TRBD2. Germline-derived CDR1 and CDR2 are SNHLY and FYNNEI. V shed 5 bases, J shed 6 bases, and the junction held 7 bases outside the gene matches. CDR3 length: 15 residues. CDR3 protein: CASSTLAGGVDTQYF. CDR3 bases: TGTGCCAGCAGTACCCTAGCGGGGGGCGTGGATACGCAGTATTTT.

The V call is TRBV6-5, the J call TRBJ1-2; D may be TRBD1 (6 bases). V was cut by 1 base and J by 11 bases, with 11 bases left in between. CDR3 size: 12 residues. From germline, CDR1 is MNHEY and CDR2 SVGAGI. The CDR3: CASSYLGQSYTF. The CDR3 DNA follows: TGTGCCAGCAGTTACTTGGGACAAAGTTACACCTTC.

V gene TRBV6-2 or TRBV6-3 combines with J gene TRBJ1-5; D gene unclear. In germline, CDR1 is MNHEY, CDR2 SVGEGT. The CDR3 extends over 15 amino acids. The V end lost 3 bases, the J end lost 5 bases, and 14 bases lay between the germline ends. The CDR3 nucleotides are TGTGCCAGCAGTTATGGTCTTGAACGCGATCAGCCCCAGCATTTT. Translation gives CASSYGLERDQPQHF.

This chain links TRBV7-2 with TRBJ2-1, with D perhaps TRBD1 or TRBD2 (5 bases each). This CDR3 has 18 amino acids. CDR1 is SGHTA, CDR2 FQGNSA, per germline. V was pared by 4 bases and J by 6 bases, with 25 bases between. The CDR3 loop reads CASSSPQARVLPSNEQFF. For the CDR3, the DNA is TGTGCCAGCAGCTCCCCACAGGCGCGGGTACTCCCAAGCAATGAGCAGTTCTTC.

The chain combines TRBV29-1 with TRBJ1-2; the match to TRBD1 covers 8 bases. Losses at the gene ends were 7 bases for V and 1 base for J; bases not matched to a gene: 2. This CDR3 contains 12 residues. The V gene's germline CDR1 is SQVTM and CDR2 ANQGSEA. For the CDR3, the DNA is TGCAGCGGGGGACAGGATAACTATGGCTACACCTTC. Protein: CSGGQDNYGYTF.

This clone occurred a few times. The V gene is TRBV5-1, the J gene TRBJ1-1; TRBD1 agrees at 10 bases. The CDR3 covers 15 residues. CDR1 is SGHRS and CDR2 is YFSETQ in the germline V gene. V gave up 0 bases and J gave up 5 bases; unmatched junction bases: 4. CDR3 bases: TGCGCCAGCAGCTTGGCGGGACAGGGGTGGACTGAAGCTTTCTTT. It encodes CASSLAGQGWTEAFF.